This passage covers 19 T cell receptor beta chains from one sample sequenced in a study of blood T cells in healthy people across ages. A second about 6 to 11 cycle PCR used barcoded and J-beta primers. TCRdb redid the calling of the 5' RACE reads with MiXCR, one entry per CDR3 protein. The sample holds approximately 730,000 distinct CDR3 sequences; about 48% are singletons and the top ten take roughly 37%. Sequencing used blood. All receptors derive from an elderly man in good health.

The rearrangement joins TRBV6-6 to TRBJ2-4; D remains ambiguous. Germline CDR1 is MNHNY and CDR2 is SVGAGI (reference sequence). V was shortened by 2 bases and J by 4 bases, with 15 bases between the two germline ends. This CDR3 has 16 amino acids. The CDR3, as DNA: TGTGCCAGCAGTTACCCCGAGAGTGAGACAAAAAACATTCAGTACTTC. As protein: CASSYPESETKNIQYF.

This clonotype was detected only a few times. The chain has TRBV18 and TRBJ2-5; D gene uncertain. TRBJ2-4 matches the DNA end more closely, so the J call is doubtful. Germline values: CDR1 KGHSH, CDR2 LQKENI. The CDR3 loop spans 13 amino acids. The CDR3 DNA is TGTGCCAGCTCACCGGTAATTAAAAACATTCAGTACTTC. This translates into CASSPVIKNIQYF.

This chain joins TRBV28 and TRBJ2-1; 14 bases are shared with TRBD2. V shed 2 bases, J shed 6 bases, and the junction held 12 bases outside the gene matches. Per germline, CDR1 MDHEN and CDR2 SYDVKM. The length of the CDR3 is 19 residues. The CDR3 nucleotides read TGTGCCAGCAGTTTAGCCCCTCAGACTAGCGGGAGGGTCCGCAATGAGCAGTTCTTC. Protein: CASSLAPQTSGRVRNEQFF.

The gene calls are TRBV7-2 and TRBJ2-7; D call uncertain. From germline, CDR1 is SGHTA and CDR2 FQGNSA. The length of the CDR3 is 16 residues. The V and J ends lost 4 bases and 4 bases respectively, with 20 bases between them. This CDR3 is CASSWAPGLPSYEQYF. The CDR3 region has the DNA TGTGCCAGCAGCTGGGCCCCTGGCCTCCCCAGTTACGAGCAGTACTTC.

This clonotype was counted a single time. Compared with germline, one end of the junction differs, possibly owing to a read error. The V call is TRBV4-1, the J call TRBJ2-7; D uncertain. The DNA matches TRBJ2-5 better at its end, which makes the J call doubtful. Germline CDR1 reads MGHRA; CDR2 reads YSYEKL. CDR3 length: 14 residues. The CDR3 protein is CASSQGFERETQYF. In DNA form, the CDR3 reads TGCGCCAGCAGTCAAGGTTTCGAGCGAGAGACCCAGTACTTC.

This clonotype was observed a single time. V and J are TRBV29-1 and TRBJ2-2, with 8 nucleotides matching TRBD2. J gave up 2 bases and V 5 bases, and 7 bases lay outside the gene matches. This CDR3 comprises 15 residues. Germline V gene lookup returns CDR1 SQVTM and CDR2 ANQGSEA. The CDR3 bases are TGCAGCGTTATAAGAAGCGGGAGAAACACCGGGGAGCTGTTTTTT. The encoded protein is CSVIRSGRNTGELFF.

V and J are TRBV11-2 and TRBJ2-3; D gene ambiguous. This CDR3 is built from 13 residues. Looked up from germline, CDR1 is SGHAT and CDR2 is FQNNGV. Trimming stripped 5 bases from V and 6 bases from J, with 12 bases between. This CDR3 reads CASSAEISDTQYF. Here the CDR3 DNA reads TGTGCCAGCAGCGCCGAGATTTCGGATACGCAGTATTTT. Full variable domain (outside the CDR3, taken from reference TRBV11-2 and TRBJ2-3): EAGVAQSPRYKIIEKRQSVAFWCNPISGHATLYWYQQILGQGPKLLIQFQNNGVVDDSQLPKDRFSAERLKGVDSTLKIQPAKLEDSAVYLCASSAEISDTQYFGPGTRLTVL.

This clonotype was counted only a few times. The J gene is TRBJ2-7, the V gene TRBV9, with D maybe TRBD1 (6 bases). Per the germline V gene, CDR1 is SGDLS and CDR2 is YYNGEE. The CDR3 contains 16 residues. V lost 1 base, J lost 3 bases, and 17 bases lay in between. The CDR3 DNA sequence: TGTGCCAGCAGCGTACAGCTCGTAGGGGACAACTACGAGCAGTACTTC. This gives the protein CASSVQLVGDNYEQYF.

This clonotype was observed a few times. The V and J genes are TRBV29-1 and TRBJ2-5, with D uncertain. With 7 bases removed from V and 3 bases from J, the gap between germline ends came to 12 bases. Germline V gene data show CDR1 as SQVTM and CDR2 as ANQGSEA. The CDR3 has 12 residues. The CDR3 DNA reads TGCAGCGCGGCACGCGGAGAAGAGACCCAGTACTTC. This sequence encodes CSAARGEETQYF.

This clonotype turned up a few times. The chain couples TRBV29-1 to TRBJ1-4; perhaps TRBD1 as D (5 bases). CDR1 and CDR2 (germline): SQVTM, ANQGSEA. Trimming stripped 4 bases from V and 5 bases from J, with 8 bases between. This CDR3 has 12 amino acids. CDR3 protein: CSVARENEKLFF. The CDR3 region has the DNA TGCAGCGTTGCCAGGGAAAATGAAAAACTGTTTTTT.

There are a few counts of this clonotype. V gene TRBV5-1 combines with J gene TRBJ2-1; 9 nucleotides agree with TRBD2. CDR1 and CDR2 from the germline V gene are SGHRS and YFSETQ. V lost 0 bases, J lost 2 bases, and 3 bases stayed unmatched. The CDR3 loop spans 16 amino acids. The CDR3 is CASSLGGLATYNEQFF. The CDR3, as DNA: TGCGCCAGCAGCTTGGGCGGACTAGCGACCTACAATGAGCAGTTCTTC.

The CDR3 DNA follows: TGTGCCAGCAGGACTAGCGGGAGAAACAACTACGAGCAGTACTTC. Protein product: CASRTSGRNNYEQYF. This rearrangement joins TRBV28 to TRBJ2-5, with 12 bases aligning to TRBD2. The J call is in doubt because the DNA end fits TRBJ2-7 better. The CDR3 is 15 residues long. Germline loops: CDR1 MDHEN, CDR2 SYDVKM.

V gene TRBV5-5 combines with J gene TRBJ2-2, with D unclear. The germline CDR1 and CDR2 sequences are SGHKS and YYEKEE (reference sequence). V was trimmed by 7 bases and J by 6 bases, leaving 19 bases between them. This CDR3 has 15 amino acids. CDR3 amino acids: CASGDSRRQSGELFF. Here the CDR3 DNA reads TGTGCCAGCGGCGACTCCAGGCGGCAGTCCGGGGAGCTGTTTTTT.

This clonotype has ten or more counts. This chain links TRBV9 with TRBJ2-1; possible D gene TRBD1, 5 bases. Between the trimmed V and J ends, which lost 0 bases and 0 bases, there was a span of 7 bases. The germline V gene has CDR1 SGDLS and CDR2 YYNGEE. The CDR3 contains 15 residues. DNA for the CDR3: TGTGCCAGCAGCGTAGGACAGAGCTCCTACAATGAGCAGTTCTTC. It yields the protein CASSVGQSSYNEQFF.

This clonotype was seen a handful of times. The chain combines TRBV7-2 with TRBJ2-5, with 8 nucleotides matching TRBD2. The assigned J gene may be wrong: the sequence end matches TRBJ2-7 better. The CDR3 length is 15 residues. Germline CDR1 and CDR2: SGHTA and FQGNSA. CDR3 DNA: TGTGCCAGCAGCTTAGGGGTCGGGAGGGCCGGCGAGCAGTACTTC. Translated: CASSLGVGRAGEQYF.

Here the CDR3 reads CASSFRTGGGNEQYF. The CDR3 nucleotides read TGTGCCAGCAGCTTTCGGACAGGGGGTGGCAACGAGCAGTACTTC. The V gene is TRBV7-9, the J gene TRBJ2-7, with 10 bases matching TRBD1. The ends lost 3 bases at V and 5 bases at J; junction bases unmatched: 7. In germline, CDR1 is SEHNR, CDR2 FQNEAQ (reference sequence). This CDR3 spans 15 amino acids.

This rearrangement joins TRBV5-1 to TRBJ2-7, with D maybe TRBD2 (7 bases). Trimming removed 5 bases at V and 0 bases at J, with 18 bases between. The germline V gene has CDR1 SGHRS and CDR2 YFSETQ. The CDR3 is made up of 16 amino acids. CDR3 in amino acids: CASRLLGGATSYEQYF. CDR3 sequence (DNA): TGCGCCAGCAGGTTGCTGGGGGGGGCCACCTCCTACGAGCAGTACTTC.

This sequence joins TRBV14 and TRBJ2-5; TRBD1 is a possible D gene (6 bases). From germline, CDR1 is SGHDN and CDR2 FVKESK. V dropped 4 bases and J dropped 1 base, with 22 bases sitting between them. The CDR3 runs 18 residues. CDR3 loop: CASSPGRWAGTTQETQYF. Here the CDR3 DNA reads TGTGCCAGCAGCCCAGGTCGGTGGGCAGGGACAACCCAAGAGACCCAGTACTTC.

This clonotype was recorded a few times. V gene TRBV9 combines with J gene TRBJ2-5, with D uncertain. Germline V lookup: CDR1 SGDLS, CDR2 YYNGEE. The V gene lost 4 bases and the J gene lost 7 bases, with 20 bases spanning the gap. There are 15 residues in the CDR3. DNA of the CDR3: TGTGCCAGCAGCACGGACCCCCTTCCGGCCGCGACCCAGTACTTC. This codes for CASSTDPLPAATQYF.